These 23 T cell receptor beta chains came from one sample sequenced in a study of blood T cell repertoires in COVID-19. Clones were read by immunoSEQ multiplex PCR, and TCRdb kept only the in-frame ones, dropping some. Seen here are 200,000 to 300,000 clones, 70% to 90% observed once, and the top ten hold 2% to 2.5%. Material: PBMCs or T cells enriched from blood (not recorded which). These receptors all stem from a woman aged 40 to 50 with acute COVID-19.

The rearrangement links TRBV9 to TRBJ2-1; D is perhaps TRBD2 (5 bases). CDR1 SGDLS and CDR2 YYNGEE come from the germline V gene. V lost 4 bases and J lost 4, with 9 bases in between. This CDR3 spans 13 amino acids. The DNA for the CDR3 is TGTGCCAGCAGCATCGGGATTTACAATGAGCAGTTCTTC. Translating it yields CASSIGIYNEQFF. Variable domain in full (rest from reference TRBV9 and TRBJ2-1): DSGVTQTPKHLITATGQRVTLRCSPRSGDLSVYWYQQSLDQGLQFLIQYYNGEERAKGNILERFSAQQFPDLHSELNLSSLELGDSALYFCASSIGIYNEQFFGPGTRLTVL.

DNA of the CDR3: TGCGCCAGCAGCCCCCTGGGGGGGCAAGGAAACACCATATATTTT. Amino acids: CASSPLGGQGNTIYF. V and J are TRBV5-1 and TRBJ1-3; D may be TRBD1 (6 bases). V was pared by 4 bases and J by 4 bases, with 15 bases between. This CDR3 spans 15 amino acids. CDR1 and CDR2 (germline): SGHRS, YFSETQ. The whole variable domain, remainder taken from reference TRBV5-1 and TRBJ1-3, is KAGVTQTPRYLIKTRGQQVTLSCSPISGHRSVSWYQQTPGQGLQFLFEYFSETQRNKGNFPGRFSGRQFSNSRSEMNVSTLELGDSALYLCASSPLGGQGNTIYFGEGSWLTVV.

The V and J genes are TRBV19 and TRBJ1-5; 7 bases map to TRBD1. Germline V CDR1 and CDR2: LNHDA, SQIVND (reference sequence). The CDR3 has 17 amino acids. Germline trimming cut 1 base from V and 2 bases from J; bases unmatched to any gene: 8. The CDR3 is CASSIGRQGKGNQPQHF. CDR3 nucleotide sequence: TGTGCCAGTAGTATAGGAAGACAGGGTAAGGGCAATCAGCCCCAGCATTTT.

This clone appeared a single time. The genes are TRBV7-8 and TRBJ2-1, with 9 bases that match TRBD2. The CDR3 sequence is 16 residues long. The V segment lost 4 bases and the J segment 7 bases; nucleotides outside the gene matches: 11. Germline V gene lookup returns CDR1 SGHVS and CDR2 FQNEAQ. CDR3 protein: CASSYKAGGPQNEQFF. CDR3 in DNA: TGTGCCAGCAGCTACAAGGCGGGAGGGCCGCAGAATGAGCAGTTCTTC.

The table lists this clone with a few counts. The J gene is TRBJ2-1, the V gene TRBV7-9; TRBD2 agrees at 11 bases. The CDR3 spans 15 residues. CDR1 and CDR2 (germline): SEHNR, FQNEAQ (reference sequence). V lost 6 bases and J lost 5; bases outside the gene matches: 6. CDR3 DNA sequence: TGTGCCAGCAGATCCGGGACTAGCGGACACAATGAGCAGTTCTTC. Translated, it gives CASRSGTSGHNEQFF.

The chain links TRBV24-1 to TRBJ2-1, with TRBD2 matching 9 bases. V trimming: 6 bases; J trimming: 4 bases; junction bases outside the gene matches: 6. CDR3 length: 15 amino acids. Germline loops: CDR1 KGHDR, CDR2 SFDVKD. In DNA, the CDR3 is TGTGCCACCAGTACACTAGCGGGCGTTTACAATGAGCAGTTCTTC. Residues: CATSTLAGVYNEQFF.

Here the CDR3 DNA reads TGTGCCAGCAGCCGAGGACAGGATCAGCCCCAGCATTTT. It specifies CASSRGQDQPQHF. This chain uses TRBV7-8 with TRBJ1-5, with TRBD1 identical over 7 bases. Per germline, CDR1 SGHVS and CDR2 FQNEAQ. The junction had 3 bases not matched to a gene; V was cut back by 5 bases and J by 5 bases. This CDR3 comprises 13 residues.

This clone is a singleton in its sample. This chain links TRBV4-1 with TRBJ2-3, with D maybe TRBD2 (6 bases). This CDR3 has 15 residues. Germline CDR1 and CDR2: MGHRA and YSYEKL. Between the trimmed V and J ends, which lost 4 bases and 4 bases, there was a span of 15 bases. The chain's CDR3 is CASSRVGGVSDTQYF. As DNA, the CDR3 is TGCGCCAGCAGCCGTGTGGGCGGGGTTTCAGATACGCAGTATTTT.

The rearrangement uses TRBV9 and TRBJ2-5; D is unresolved. CDR1 is SGDLS and CDR2 is YYNGEE in the germline V gene. The CDR3 loop spans 15 amino acids. Trimming removed 3 bases from V and 5 bases from J, with 17 bases in between. CDR3 sequence: CASSARPLGLETQYF. The DNA for the CDR3 is TGTGCCAGCAGCGCGAGGCCCCTTGGATTGGAGACCCAGTACTTC.

The V and J genes are TRBV5-5 and TRBJ2-5; 8 bases agree with TRBD2. Germline lookup yields CDR1 SGHKS and CDR2 YYEKEE (reference sequence). With 4 bases clipped from V and 2 bases from J, the junction kept 16 bases outside the gene matches. There are 18 residues in the CDR3. The CDR3 spells CASSPIAGPKIQQETQYF. The DNA of the CDR3 is TGTGCCAGCAGCCCCATAGCGGGGCCCAAGATCCAGCAAGAGACCCAGTACTTC.

The chain recombines TRBV10-3 with TRBJ2-6; a possible D gene is TRBD1 (5 bases). The CDR3 consists of 14 residues. V was trimmed by 6 bases and J by 4 bases, leaving 10 bases between them. The germline gives CDR1 ENHRY, CDR2 SYGVKD. The CDR3 reads CAIRAAGGANVLTF. Here the CDR3 DNA reads TGTGCCATCAGGGCAGCAGGGGGGGCCAACGTCCTGACTTTC.

The rearrangement uses TRBV5-1 and TRBJ1-4; perhaps TRBD1 as D (6 bases). The germline gives CDR1 SGHRS, CDR2 YFSETQ. The V and J ends lost 4 bases and 7 bases respectively, with 20 bases between them. The length of the CDR3 is 16 residues. In nucleotides, the CDR3 is TGCGCCAGCAGCCCGCGAGGGGGATTTGGGATTGAAAAACTGTTTTTT. Translated: CASSPRGGFGIEKLFF. The full variable domain, completed using reference TRBV5-1 and TRBJ1-4, is KAGVTQTPRYLIKTRGQQVTLSCSPISGHRSVSWYQQTPGQGLQFLFEYFSETQRNKGNFPGRFSGRQFSNSRSEMNVSTLELGDSALYLCASSPRGGFGIEKLFFGSGTQLSVL.

This clone appeared a single time. This chain links TRBV12-5 with TRBJ2-2; 14 nucleotides line up with TRBD2. Trimming cost V 6 bases and J 4 bases; bases outside gene matches: 13. The CDR3 runs to 19 residues. Germline loops: CDR1 LGHNT, CDR2 FRNRAP. The CDR3 protein is CASGPPSGLAGDLTGELFF. CDR3 DNA: TGTGCTAGTGGCCCCCCCTCGGGACTAGCGGGAGATCTCACCGGGGAGCTGTTTTTT.

This clone showed up just once. The chain links TRBV5-1 to TRBJ1-2, with no clear D. Per the germline V gene, CDR1 is SGHRS and CDR2 is YFSETQ. V lost 2 bases to trimming and J lost 8 bases, with 16 bases between them. The CDR3 consists of 14 residues. The chain's CDR3 is CASSFGVGAPGYTF. In nucleotides, the CDR3 is TGCGCCAGCAGCTTCGGCGTGGGCGCGCCCGGCTACACCTTC.

J is TRBJ1-1 and V is TRBV27; 7 nucleotides agree with TRBD1. In germline, CDR1 is MNHEY, CDR2 SMNVEV (reference sequence). There are 13 residues in the CDR3. J was trimmed by 2 bases and V by 6 bases; bases with no gene match: 3. The CDR3 protein is CASRNRGNTEAFF. CDR3 in DNA: TGTGCCAGCAGAAACAGGGGTAACACTGAAGCTTTCTTT.

The chain recombines TRBV11-3 with TRBJ1-2; 8 nucleotides match TRBD1. The CDR3 is 15 amino acids. Trimming at V came to 5 bases and at J to 8 bases, leaving 13 bases not matched to a gene. Germline assignment: CDR1 SGHNT and CDR2 YENEEA. This CDR3 is CASSAFGQGRVGYTF. The DNA for the CDR3 is TGTGCCAGCAGCGCCTTCGGACAGGGTCGAGTAGGCTACACCTTC.

The chain combines TRBV5-8 with TRBJ1-2, with TRBD1 identical over 10 bases. The J segment lost 4 bases and the V segment lost 5 bases, leaving 11 bases of the junction unmatched. Germline V gene lookup returns CDR1 SGHTS and CDR2 YDEGEE. The CDR3 length is 16 residues. CDR3 nucleotides: TGTGCCAGCAGGCAAGCCGGGACAGGGGTATTCTATGGCTACACCTTC. Translating gives CASRQAGTGVFYGYTF.

The chain employs TRBV5-1 and TRBJ2-5; 9 nucleotides line up with TRBD1. Losses at the gene ends were 2 bases for V and 4 bases for J; bases not matched to a gene: 6. The CDR3 extends over 15 amino acids. Germline CDR1 and CDR2: SGHRS and YFSETQ. The CDR3 nucleotides read TGCGCCAGCAGCTTAGGGACAGGGAGAGGAGAGACCCAGTACTTC. Its translation is CASSLGTGRGETQYF.

The CDR3 spells CASSVATSGGTQETQYF. DNA of the CDR3: TGTGCCAGCAGCGTAGCTACTAGCGGGGGGACCCAAGAGACCCAGTACTTC. This chain links TRBV9 with TRBJ2-5, with 12 bases that match TRBD2. The length of the CDR3 is 17 residues. The V gene's germline CDR1 is SGDLS and CDR2 YYNGEE. The V gene end was trimmed by 0 bases and the J gene end by 1 base; junction bases not matched to a gene: 4.

The chain carries TRBV3-1 (or the pseudogene TRBV3-2) and TRBJ1-2; D is perhaps TRBD1 (5 bases). In germline, CDR1 is LGHDT, CDR2 YNNKEL (reference sequence). V gave up 4 bases and J gave up 3 bases, with 12 bases separating them. The CDR3 runs 14 residues. For the CDR3, the DNA is TGTGCCAGCAGCCCAGCAGGGTCCTACTATGGCTACACCTTC. Translating gives CASSPAGSYYGYTF.

V usage is TRBV19 and J usage is TRBJ2-2, with 13 positions matching TRBD2. Per the germline V gene, CDR1 is LNHDA and CDR2 is SQIVND (reference sequence). J gave up 6 bases and V 8 bases, and 12 bases lay outside the gene matches. CDR3 length: 17 amino acids. As DNA, the CDR3 is TGTGCCAGTGCCGGACTAGGGACTAGCGGGAAGGCCGGGGAGCTGTTTTTT. It translates to CASAGLGTSGKAGELFF.

The rearrangement uses TRBV7-9 and TRBJ2-1, with D unresolved. The CDR3 is 16 residues long. V shed 2 bases and J shed 0 bases, with 11 bases lying between them. Germline CDR1 and CDR2: SEHNR and FQNEAQ (reference sequence). In DNA, the CDR3 is TGTGCCAGCAGCTTATGGCTGCGGAGCTCCTACAATGAGCAGTTCTTC. Its protein is CASSLWLRSSYNEQFF.

The chain is built from TRBV5-6 and TRBJ1-1; D gene ambiguous. Per germline, CDR1 SGHDT and CDR2 YYEEEE. V was pared by 0 bases and J by 0 bases, with 6 bases between. The CDR3 totals 14 residues. This chain's CDR3 is CASSLGHLNTEAFF. The CDR3 DNA reads TGTGCCAGCAGCTTGGGACACTTGAACACTGAAGCTTTCTTT. The full variable domain, with the rest looked up from reference TRBV5-6 and TRBJ1-1, is DAGVTQSPTHLIKTRGQQVTLRCSPKSGHDTVSWYQQALGQGPQFIFQYYEEEERQRGNFPDRFSGHQFPNYSSELNVNALLLGDSALYLCASSLGHLNTEAFFGQGTRLTVV.